This record concerns one T cell receptor (beta chain) sequence. This entry is derived from a study of blood T cell repertoires in COVID-19. Across the whole study: Collection of acute and convalescent COVID-19 samples took place in the United States, Italy and Spain.

Sequencing used immunoSEQ multiplex PCR; TCRdb keeps in-frame clones, though not all of them. The table includes 250,000 or so clones, approximately 90% detected once. The CDR3 sequence is 15 residues long. The germline V gene has CDR1 DFQATT and CDR2 SNEGSKA (reference sequence). Losses at the gene ends were 3 bases for V and 3 bases for J; bases not matched to a gene: 10. The TCR comes from a man aged 35 to 55 who had recovered from COVID-19. The chain combines TRBV20-1 with TRBJ1-2; 7 bases agree with TRBD1. The material sequenced was PBMCs or T cells enriched from blood (not recorded which). The CDR3 nucleotides are TGCAGTGCTAGTCGCTTGGTAGGGGGCGACTATGGCTACACCTTC. This codes for CSASRLVGGDYGYTF.